This T cell receptor (beta chain) was identified in a study of shared T cell receptors in the human thymus (dated by TCRdb to 2020 to 2022). Broadly, across the study: The study examined how self-reactive, shared T-cell receptor alpha chains are generated in the human thymus.

The germline V gene specifies SGHTA as CDR1 and FQGTGA as CDR2. Including cysteine and phenylalanine, the CDR3 has 15 amino acids. The sequence is cut down to CDR3 DNA, 45 bases in frame from base 1. Trimming leaves V shorter by 5 bases and J shorter by 0 bases, with the junction holding 6 bases beyond the gene matches. Regarding this clone: Its antigen is unknown. The input lacks base qualities; no much larger clone sits a single base away.

The protocol used for the library was the immunoSEQ multiplex PCR assay. TCRdb carries this immuneACCESS record with in-frame sequences only. Its versions omit some clonotypes, under half of them owing to an unresolved V gene in the studies checked, with the rest unexplained. This sample gives about 660,000 clones in total; around 89% of them show up just once. In total, the top ten clones hold 0.0095% to 0.011% of the sample. This sample also appeared in a second study, on human thymus T cells. The second study's authors report: In Finland, the donors were immunologically healthy infants who were having open corrective cardiac surgery for congenital heart defects. Thymus tissue was obtained as surgical resects removed during corrective cardiac surgery. Both the thymic and the peripheral blood repertoires appeared to show biased V and J gene segment usage. The related research reported highly overlapping thymic TCR repertoires among unrelated individuals. TCR alpha and beta repertoires from roughly eight infant thymus samples and a few related peripheral blood samples were characterized in the study. Donor ages ranging from about 6 to 250 days were recorded, and more than 5 male and a couple of female infants were included in the cohort. After being mechanically released from the tissue, thymocytes were kept at -70 degrees C in pellets of roughly 9.5-32 million cells. A QIAsymphony instrument was used to extract genomic DNA from frozen cell pellets. TCRB and TCRAD loci were amplified from a standardized quantity of quality-controlled genomic DNA using the immunoSEQ multiplex PCR assay. The V(D)J region was spanned by amplicons of a length sufficient to cover the CDR3 and to identify V and J genes. Amplicon sequencing was performed on an Illumina platform through the commercial immunoSEQ service. Primer bias and sequencing errors were corrected as previously described, and TCRAD and TCRB were defined on the basis of the IMGT database. immunoSEQ Analyzer 3.0 and VDJTools were used for repertoire analysis, which covered basic statistics, V/J segment usage, diversity estimates, rarefaction and pairwise overlap. To estimate diversity, the Chao1, ChaoE, Efron-Thisted, Shannon and inverse Simpson indices were applied, and diversity was also estimated on datasets down-sampled to the smallest sample. Repertoire overlap was assessed by strict matching of CDR3 nucleotide sequence, V gene and J gene, and clustering was done by Jaccard-based multidimensional scaling. On average, thymus samples gave 750,000 to 950,000 unique TCRB clonotypes, whereas blood samples gave about 84,000.

The TCR was taken from a boy younger than two with a congenital heart defect. Donor details come from another sample of the same person, matched by shared clones. The sequenced sample consisted of thymocytes. The chain is encoded by TRBV7-3 joined to TRBJ1-1, and TRBD1 aligns with 7 junction nucleotides. CDR3 reads: CASSLQGVMNTEAFF. The nucleotides read TGTGCCAGCAGCCTTCAGGGGGTCATGAACACTGAAGCTTTCTTT.